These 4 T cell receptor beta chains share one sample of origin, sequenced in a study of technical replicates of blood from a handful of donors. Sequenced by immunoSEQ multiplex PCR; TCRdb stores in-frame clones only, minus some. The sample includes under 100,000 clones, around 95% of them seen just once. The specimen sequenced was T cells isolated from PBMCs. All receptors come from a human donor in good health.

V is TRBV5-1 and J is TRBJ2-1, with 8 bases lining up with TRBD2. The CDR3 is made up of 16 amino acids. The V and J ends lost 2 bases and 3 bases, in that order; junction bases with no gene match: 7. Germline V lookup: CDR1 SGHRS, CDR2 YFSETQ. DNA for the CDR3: TGCGCCAGCAGCTTACTAGCGGAGTTAGTCTACAATGAGCAGTTCTTC. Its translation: CASSLLAELVYNEQFF.

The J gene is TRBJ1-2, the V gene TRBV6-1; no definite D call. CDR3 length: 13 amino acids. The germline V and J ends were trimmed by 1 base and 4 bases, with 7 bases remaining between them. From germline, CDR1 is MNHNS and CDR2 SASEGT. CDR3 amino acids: CASSEDGAYGYTF. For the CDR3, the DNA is TGTGCCAGCAGTGAAGACGGAGCCTATGGCTACACCTTC.

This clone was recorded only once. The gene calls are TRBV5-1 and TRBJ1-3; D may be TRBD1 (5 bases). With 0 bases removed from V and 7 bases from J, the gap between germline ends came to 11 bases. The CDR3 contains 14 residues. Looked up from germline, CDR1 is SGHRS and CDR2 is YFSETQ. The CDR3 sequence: CASSLAGGSNTIYF. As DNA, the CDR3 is TGCGCCAGCAGCTTGGCCGGGGGGAGTAACACCATATATTTT.

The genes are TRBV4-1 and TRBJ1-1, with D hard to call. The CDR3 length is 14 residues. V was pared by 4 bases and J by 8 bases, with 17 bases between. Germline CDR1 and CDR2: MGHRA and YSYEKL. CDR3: CASSPSWKDSEAFF. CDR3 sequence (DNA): TGCGCCAGCAGCCCTAGTTGGAAGGATAGCGAAGCTTTCTTT.